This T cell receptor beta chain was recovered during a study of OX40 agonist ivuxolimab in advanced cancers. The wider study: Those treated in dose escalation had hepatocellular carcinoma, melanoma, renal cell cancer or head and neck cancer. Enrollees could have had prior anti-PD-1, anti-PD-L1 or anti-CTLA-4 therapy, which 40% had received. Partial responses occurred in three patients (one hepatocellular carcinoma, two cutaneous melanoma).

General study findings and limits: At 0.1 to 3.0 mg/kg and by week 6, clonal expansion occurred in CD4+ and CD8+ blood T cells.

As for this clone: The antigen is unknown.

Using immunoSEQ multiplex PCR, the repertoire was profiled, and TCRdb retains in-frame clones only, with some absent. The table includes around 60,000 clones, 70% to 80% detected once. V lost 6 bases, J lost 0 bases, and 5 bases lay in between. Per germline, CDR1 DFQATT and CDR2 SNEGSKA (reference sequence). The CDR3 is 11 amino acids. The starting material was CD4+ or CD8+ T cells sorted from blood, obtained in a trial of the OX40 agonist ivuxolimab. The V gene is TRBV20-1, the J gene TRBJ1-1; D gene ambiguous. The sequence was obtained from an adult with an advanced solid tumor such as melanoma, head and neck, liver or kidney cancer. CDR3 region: CSATVNTEAFF. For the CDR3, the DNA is TGCAGTGCCACAGTGAACACTGAAGCTTTCTTT.